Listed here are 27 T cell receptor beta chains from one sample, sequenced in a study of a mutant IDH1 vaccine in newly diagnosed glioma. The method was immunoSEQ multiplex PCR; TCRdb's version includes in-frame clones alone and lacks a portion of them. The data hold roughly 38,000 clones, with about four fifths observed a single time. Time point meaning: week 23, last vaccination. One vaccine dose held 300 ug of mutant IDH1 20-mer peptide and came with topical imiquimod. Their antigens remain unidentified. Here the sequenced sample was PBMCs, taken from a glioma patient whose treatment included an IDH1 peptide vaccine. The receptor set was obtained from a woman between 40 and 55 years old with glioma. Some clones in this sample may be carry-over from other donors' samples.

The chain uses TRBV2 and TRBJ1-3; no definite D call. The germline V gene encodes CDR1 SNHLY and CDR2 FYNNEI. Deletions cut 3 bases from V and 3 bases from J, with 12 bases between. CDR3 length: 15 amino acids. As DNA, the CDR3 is TGTGCCAGCAGTGACGGCAACCTCGGTGGAAACACCATATATTTT. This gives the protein CASSDGNLGGNTIYF.

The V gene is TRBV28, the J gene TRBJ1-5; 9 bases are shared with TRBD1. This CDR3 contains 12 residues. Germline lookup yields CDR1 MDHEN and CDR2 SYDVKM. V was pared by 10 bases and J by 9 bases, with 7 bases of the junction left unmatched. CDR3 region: CATATGGMPQHF. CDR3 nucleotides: TGTGCCACCGCGACAGGGGGTATGCCCCAGCATTTT.

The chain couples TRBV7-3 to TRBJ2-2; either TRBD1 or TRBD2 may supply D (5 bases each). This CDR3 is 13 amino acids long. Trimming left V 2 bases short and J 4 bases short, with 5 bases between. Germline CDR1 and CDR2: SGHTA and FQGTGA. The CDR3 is CASSLGGTGELFF. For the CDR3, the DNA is TGTGCCAGCAGCTTAGGGGGCACCGGGGAGCTGTTTTTT.

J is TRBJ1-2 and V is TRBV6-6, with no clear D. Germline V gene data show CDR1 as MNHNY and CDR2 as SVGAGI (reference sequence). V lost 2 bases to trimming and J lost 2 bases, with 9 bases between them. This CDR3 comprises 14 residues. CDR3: CASSYGWGNYGYTF. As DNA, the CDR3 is TGTGCCAGCAGTTACGGGTGGGGAAACTATGGCTACACCTTC.

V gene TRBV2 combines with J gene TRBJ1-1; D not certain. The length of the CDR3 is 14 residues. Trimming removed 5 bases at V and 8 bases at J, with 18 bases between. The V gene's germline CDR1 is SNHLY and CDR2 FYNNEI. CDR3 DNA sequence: TGTGCCAGCAGTCCTACAGAAGTGGTACTGGAAGCTTTCTTT. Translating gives CASSPTEVVLEAFF.

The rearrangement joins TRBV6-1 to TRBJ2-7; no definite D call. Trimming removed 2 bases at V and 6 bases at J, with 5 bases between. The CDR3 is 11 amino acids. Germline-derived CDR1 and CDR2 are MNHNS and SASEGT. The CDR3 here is CASSETTEQYF. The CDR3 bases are TGTGCCAGCAGTGAAACAACCGAGCAGTACTTC.

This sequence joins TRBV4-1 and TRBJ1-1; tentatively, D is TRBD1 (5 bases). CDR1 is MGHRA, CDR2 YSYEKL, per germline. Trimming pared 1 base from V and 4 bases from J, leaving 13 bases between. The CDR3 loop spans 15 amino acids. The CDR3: CASSQVGGIGTEAFF. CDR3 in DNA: TGCGCCAGCAGCCAAGTGGGGGGTATCGGCACTGAAGCTTTCTTT.

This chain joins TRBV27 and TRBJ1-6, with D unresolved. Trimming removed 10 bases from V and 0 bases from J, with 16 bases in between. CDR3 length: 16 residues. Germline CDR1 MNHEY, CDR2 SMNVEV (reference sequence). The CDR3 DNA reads TGTGCCACCGCGCGAGAAACAGTCTCCTATAATTCACCCCTCCACTTT. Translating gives CATARETVSYNSPLHF.

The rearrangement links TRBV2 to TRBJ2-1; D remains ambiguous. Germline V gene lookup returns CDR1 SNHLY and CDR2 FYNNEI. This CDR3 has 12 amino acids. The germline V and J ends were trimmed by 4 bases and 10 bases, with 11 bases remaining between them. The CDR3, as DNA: TGTGCCAGCAGTGTGGAACAGCAGGAGCAGTTCTTC. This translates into CASSVEQQEQFF.

The CDR3 sequence is CAIRDTGLRLANYGYTF. The CDR3 DNA reads as TGTGCCATCAGAGATACAGGGCTTCGGTTAGCTAACTATGGCTACACCTTC. This chain joins TRBV10-3 and TRBJ1-2; a possible D gene is TRBD1 (6 bases). The CDR3 extends over 17 amino acids. The germline V gene encodes CDR1 ENHRY and CDR2 SYGVKD. Trimming cost V 6 bases and J 0 bases, with 20 bases left between them.

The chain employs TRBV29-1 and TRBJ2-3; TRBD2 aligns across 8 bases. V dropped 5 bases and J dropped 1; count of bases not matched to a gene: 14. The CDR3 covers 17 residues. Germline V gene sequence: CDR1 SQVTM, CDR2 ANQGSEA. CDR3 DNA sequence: TGCAGCGTTACGGGGGGGGGAATCGCCTACGGCACAGATACGCAGTATTTT. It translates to CSVTGGGIAYGTDTQYF.

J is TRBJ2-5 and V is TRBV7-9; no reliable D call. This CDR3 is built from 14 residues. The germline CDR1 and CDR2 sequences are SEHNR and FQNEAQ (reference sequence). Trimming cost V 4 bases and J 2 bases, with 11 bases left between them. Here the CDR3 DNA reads TGTGCCAGCAGCTCCTCGACTGTACAAGAGACCCAGTACTTC. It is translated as CASSSSTVQETQYF.

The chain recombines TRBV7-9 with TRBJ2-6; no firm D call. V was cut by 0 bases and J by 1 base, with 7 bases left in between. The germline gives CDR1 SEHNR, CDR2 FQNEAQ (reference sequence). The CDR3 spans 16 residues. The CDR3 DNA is TGTGCCAGCAGCTTAGCTCTTGGGTCTGGGGCCAACGTCCTGACTTTC. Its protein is CASSLALGSGANVLTF.

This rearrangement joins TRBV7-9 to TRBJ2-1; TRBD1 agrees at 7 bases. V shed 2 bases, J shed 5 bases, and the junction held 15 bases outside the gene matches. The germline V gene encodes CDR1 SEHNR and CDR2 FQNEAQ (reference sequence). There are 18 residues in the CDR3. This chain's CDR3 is CASSLTEHFGQADNEQFF. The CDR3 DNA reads TGTGCCAGCAGCTTAACCGAGCATTTTGGACAGGCGGACAATGAGCAGTTCTTC. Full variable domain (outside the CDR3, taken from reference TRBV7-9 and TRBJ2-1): DTGVSQNPRHKITKRGQNVTFRCDPISEHNRLYWYRQTLGQGPEFLTYFQNEAQLEKSRLLSDRFSAERPKGSFSTLEIQRTEQGDSAMYLCASSLTEHFGQADNEQFFGPGTRLTVL.

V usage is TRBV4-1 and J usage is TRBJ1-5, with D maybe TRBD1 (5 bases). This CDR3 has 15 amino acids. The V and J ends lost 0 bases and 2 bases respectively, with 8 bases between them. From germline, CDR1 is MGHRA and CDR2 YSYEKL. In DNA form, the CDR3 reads TGCGCCAGCAGCCAAGAGGGCAGGGGCAATCAGCCCCAGCATTTT. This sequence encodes CASSQEGRGNQPQHF.

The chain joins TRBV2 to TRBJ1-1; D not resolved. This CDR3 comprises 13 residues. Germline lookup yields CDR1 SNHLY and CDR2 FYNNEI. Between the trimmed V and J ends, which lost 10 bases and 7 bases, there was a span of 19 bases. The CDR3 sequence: CATLRVVGSEAFF. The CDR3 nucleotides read TGTGCCACCCTGAGGGTAGTTGGGAGTGAAGCTTTCTTT. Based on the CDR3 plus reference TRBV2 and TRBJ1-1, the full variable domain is EPEVTQTPSHQVTQMGQEVILRCVPISNHLYFYWYRQILGQKVEFLVSFYNNEISEKSEIFDDQFSVERPDGSNFTLKIRSTKLEDSAMYFCATLRVVGSEAFFGQGTRLTVV.

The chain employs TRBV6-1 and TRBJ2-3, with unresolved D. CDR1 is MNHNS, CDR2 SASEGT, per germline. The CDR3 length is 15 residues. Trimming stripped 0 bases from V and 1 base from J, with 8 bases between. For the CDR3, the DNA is TGTGCCAGCAGTGAAGCGGAGTACGGCACAGATACGCAGTATTTT. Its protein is CASSEAEYGTDTQYF.

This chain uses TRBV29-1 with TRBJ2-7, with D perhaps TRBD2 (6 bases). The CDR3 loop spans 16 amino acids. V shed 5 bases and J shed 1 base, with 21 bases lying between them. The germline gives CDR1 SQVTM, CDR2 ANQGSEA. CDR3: CSVLSRLAEGSYEQYF. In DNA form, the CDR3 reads TGCAGCGTTTTATCGCGGTTAGCGGAGGGGTCCTACGAGCAGTACTTC.

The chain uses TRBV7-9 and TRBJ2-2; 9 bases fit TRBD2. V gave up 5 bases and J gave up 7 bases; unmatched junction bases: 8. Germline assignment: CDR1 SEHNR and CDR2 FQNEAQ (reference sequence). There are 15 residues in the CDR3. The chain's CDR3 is CASSPEWTSVGELFF. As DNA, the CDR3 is TGTGCCAGCAGCCCCGAGTGGACTAGCGTCGGGGAGCTGTTTTTT.

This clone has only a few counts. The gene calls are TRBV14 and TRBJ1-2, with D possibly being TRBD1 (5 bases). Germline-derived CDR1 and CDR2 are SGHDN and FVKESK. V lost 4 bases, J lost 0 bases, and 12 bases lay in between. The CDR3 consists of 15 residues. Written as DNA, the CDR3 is TGTGCCAGCAGCCTACTGGAGGGGACTAACTATGGCTACACCTTC. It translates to CASSLLEGTNYGYTF.

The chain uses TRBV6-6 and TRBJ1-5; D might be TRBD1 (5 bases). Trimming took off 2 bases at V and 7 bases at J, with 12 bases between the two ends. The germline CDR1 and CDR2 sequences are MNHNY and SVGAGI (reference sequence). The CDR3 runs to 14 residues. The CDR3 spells CASSYTGSEQPQHF. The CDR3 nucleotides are TGTGCCAGCAGTTACACAGGATCCGAACAGCCCCAGCATTTT.

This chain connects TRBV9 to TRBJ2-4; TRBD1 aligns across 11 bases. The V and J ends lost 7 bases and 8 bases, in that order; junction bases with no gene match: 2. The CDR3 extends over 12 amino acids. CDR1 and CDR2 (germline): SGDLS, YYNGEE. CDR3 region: CASGTGGYIQYF. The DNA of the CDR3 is TGTGCCAGCGGGACAGGGGGATACATTCAGTACTTC.

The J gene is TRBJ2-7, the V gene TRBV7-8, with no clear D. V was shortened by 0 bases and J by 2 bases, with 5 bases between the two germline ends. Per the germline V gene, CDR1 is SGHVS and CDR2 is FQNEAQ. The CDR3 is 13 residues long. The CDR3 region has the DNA TGTGCCAGCAGCTTAGCTGGGACCTACGAGCAGTACTTC. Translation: CASSLAGTYEQYF.

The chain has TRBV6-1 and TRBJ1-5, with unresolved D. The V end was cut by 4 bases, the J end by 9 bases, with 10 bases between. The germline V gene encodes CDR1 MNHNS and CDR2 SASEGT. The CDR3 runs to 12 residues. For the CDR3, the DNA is TGTGCCAGCAGTGCCCTTTCCATGCCCCAGCATTTT. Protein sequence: CASSALSMPQHF.

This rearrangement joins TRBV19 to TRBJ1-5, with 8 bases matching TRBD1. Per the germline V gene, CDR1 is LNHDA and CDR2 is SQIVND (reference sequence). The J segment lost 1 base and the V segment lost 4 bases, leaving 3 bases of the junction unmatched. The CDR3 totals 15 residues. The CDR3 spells CASSTYRGSNQPQHF. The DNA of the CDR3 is TGTGCCAGTAGTACCTACAGGGGGAGCAATCAGCCCCAGCATTTT.

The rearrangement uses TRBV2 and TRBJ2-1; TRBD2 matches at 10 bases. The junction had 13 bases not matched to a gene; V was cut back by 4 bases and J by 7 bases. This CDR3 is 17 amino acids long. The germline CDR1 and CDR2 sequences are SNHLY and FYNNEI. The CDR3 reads CASSVILAGAGRNEQFF. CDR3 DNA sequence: TGTGCCAGCAGTGTGATCCTAGCGGGGGCCGGGAGGAATGAGCAGTTCTTC. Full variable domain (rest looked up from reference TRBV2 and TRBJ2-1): EPEVTQTPSHQVTQMGQEVILRCVPISNHLYFYWYRQILGQKVEFLVSFYNNEISEKSEIFDDQFSVERPDGSNFTLKIRSTKLEDSAMYFCASSVILAGAGRNEQFFGPGTRLTVL.

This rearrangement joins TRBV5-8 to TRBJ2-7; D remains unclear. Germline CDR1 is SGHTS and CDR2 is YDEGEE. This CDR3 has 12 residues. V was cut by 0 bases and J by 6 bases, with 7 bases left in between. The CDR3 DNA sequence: TGTGCCAGCAGCTTGGTGTATCCCGAGCAGTACTTC. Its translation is CASSLVYPEQYF.